These T cell receptor beta chains were read from a single sample in a study of OX40 agonist ivuxolimab in advanced cancers. Sequencing was performed with immunoSEQ multiplex PCR; in TCRdb, only in-frame clones are kept and a portion is missing. The profile covers 55,000 to 80,000 clones, with about 88% appearing a single time and around 11% taken by the ten largest. Material: CD4+ or CD8+ T cells sorted from blood, obtained in a trial of the OX40 agonist ivuxolimab. The receptor source for this set is an adult with an advanced solid tumor such as melanoma, head and neck, liver or kidney cancer. CDR3s include the opening cysteine and the closing phenylalanine or tryptophan. A D gene is named only where the DNA matches it firmly. Not all rows give a size; the values are once, few, many and, for expanded clones, a class.

. | TRBD1 | TRBJ2-7 | TRBV6-5 | TGTGCCAGCAGCTACACCGGGACAGGGACCGAGCAGTACTTC | CASSYTGTGTEQYF
. | TRBD1 | TRBJ2-3 | TRBV16 | TGTGCCAGCAGCCAATCGAGGACAGGGAGCACAGATACGCAGTATTTT | CASSQSRTGSTDTQYF
. | . | TRBJ1-1 | TRBV15 | TGTGCCACCAGCAGAGATCGGGGGGCGAACACTGAAGCTTTCTTT | CATSRDRGANTEAFF
. | . | TRBJ2-1 | TRBV25-1 | TGTGCCAGCAGTGAATATAGCTCGGGAGACCGCCGGGGTGAGCAGTTCTTC | CASSEYSSGDRRGEQFF
. | . | TRBJ2-7 | TRBV4-1 | TGCGCCAGCAGCCAAGAACCGGAGAGCTCCTACGAGCAGTACTTC | CASSQEPESSYEQYF
. | TRBD1 | TRBJ2-7 | TRBV9 | TGTGCCAGCAGCGTAGGAGGGGGCACCTACGAGCAGTACTTC | CASSVGGGTYEQYF
. | . | TRBJ2-7 | TRBV2 | TGTGCCAGCTGTAGCATACCCTACGAGCAGTACTTC | CASCSIPYEQYF
. | TRBD2 | TRBJ2-1 | TRBV14 | TGTGCCAGCAGCTTTGCGGGGGATGAGCAGTTCTTC | CASSFAGDEQFF
. | . | TRBJ2-7 | TRBV6-6 | TGTGCCAGCAGTTACAGGGGCCGGGGGCATAGCTACGAGCAGTACTTC | CASSYRGRGHSYEQYF
. | . | TRBJ2-1 | TRBV29-1 | TGCAGCGCCGAGGGGGGGCAGGGGACGTACAATGAGCAGTTCTTC | CSAEGGQGTYNEQFF
. | . | TRBJ1-5 | TRBV28 | TGTGCCAGCACGTTACTTACTAGCAATCAGCCCCAGCATTTT | CASTLLTSNQPQHF
. | . | TRBJ1-1 | TRBV6-1 | TGTGCCAGCAGGACCCGGATGGGACTGAACACTGAAGCTTTCTTT | CASRTRMGLNTEAFF
. | TRBD1 | TRBJ1-1 | TRBV27 | TGTGCCAGCAGGGACGGGACAGGGGACACTGAAGCTTTCTTT | CASRDGTGDTEAFF
. | . | TRBJ2-1 | TRBV30 | TGTGCCTCGGATATGTACGGGACACCTACTCGGAATGAGCAGTTCTTC | CASDMYGTPTRNEQFF
once | . | TRBJ2-7 | TRBV7-8 | TGTGCCAGCAGCCCAGGATCCGTGTACAGCTACGAGCAGTACTTC | CASSPGSVYSYEQYF
. | TRBD2 | TRBJ2-7 | TRBV28 | TGTGCCAGCAGTTTATTTAGCGGGGGGTCCGAGCAGTACTTC | CASSLFSGGSEQYF
. | TRBD2 | TRBJ2-1 | TRBV11-2 | TGTGCCAGCAGCCCCAGGACTAGCAATGAGCAGTTCTTC | CASSPRTSNEQFF
. | . | TRBJ2-6 | TRBV14 | TGTGCCAGCAGCCAAGATCTCTGGTTGTCTGGGGCCAACGTCCTGACTTTC | CASSQDLWLSGANVLTF
. | TRBD2 | TRBJ2-1 | TRBV4-1 | TGCGCCAGCAGACCCGCGGCTAGCGGGAGTTATGAGCAGTTCTTC | CASRPAASGSYEQFF
once | . | TRBJ1-2 | TRBV19 | TGTGCCAGTAGTATAGTTTTAGGAGGTTCGAATGGCTACACCTTC | CASSIVLGGSNGYTF
. | TRBD1 | TRBJ2-5 | TRBV7-3 | TGTGCCAGCAGCTTGGGACAGGGGACCGGGGAGACCCAGTACTTC | CASSLGQGTGETQYF
. | TRBD2 | TRBJ2-2 | TRBV7-7 | TGTGCCAGCAGCTTATATACTAGCGGGTCGAACACCGGGGAGCTGTTTTTT | CASSLYTSGSNTGELFF
. | . | TRBJ2-1 | TRBV9 | TGTGCCAGCAGCCCCCGCCTTGATGAGCAGTTCTTC | CASSPRLDEQFF
. | TRBD1 | TRBJ2-2 | TRBV29-1 | TGCAGCGTTTGGGACAGGGTAGGCACCGGGGAGCTGTTTTTT | CSVWDRVGTGELFF
. | . | TRBJ2-5 | TRBV9 | TGTGCCAGCAGCGTAGCAGGGAACCAAGAGACCCAGTACTTC | CASSVAGNQETQYF
. | . | TRBJ2-7 | TRBV5-6 | TGTGCCAGCAGCTTGTCCCCGGGATCCTACGAGCAGTACTTC | CASSLSPGSYEQYF
. | TRBD2 | TRBJ2-5 | TRBV7-9 | TGTGCCAGCAGCCGATCAACTAGCGGGAGCCGGGAGACCCAGTACTTC | CASSRSTSGSRETQYF
. | . | TRBJ2-7 | TRBV19 | TGTGCCAGTAGGAACAGGGTCGACGAGCAGTACTTC | CASRNRVDEQYF
. | . | TRBJ2-1 | TRBV5-1 | TGCGCCAGCAGCTTGAGTCAGGACTACAATGAGCAGTTCTTC | CASSLSQDYNEQFF
. | . | TRBJ1-2 | TRBV5-3 | TGTGCCAGAGAGGCAGGGGAAAAGTTTAGATATGGCTACACCTTC | CAREAGEKFRYGYTF
. | . | TRBJ2-3 | TRBV7-3 | TGTGCCAGCAGCTTAATGGGTTCCCGGGGGCTGTATTTT | CASSLMGSRGLYF
. | . | TRBJ1-3 | TRBV14 | TGTGCCAGCAGCCAAGCGTCACAGGGTGGAAACACCATATATTTT | CASSQASQGGNTIYF
. | . | TRBJ1-1 | TRBV6-6 | TGTGCCAGCAGTTACAATAAACAGCTAAGGAACACTGAAGCTTTCTTT | CASSYNKQLRNTEAFF
once | . | TRBJ2-1 | TRBV19 | TGTGCCAGTAGTATGTCGGGACTCATATACAATGAGCAGTTCTTC | CASSMSGLIYNEQFF
once | TRBD1 | TRBJ2-7 | TRBV5-4 | TGTGCCAGCACCATGGGGCCGGGACAGGGGGCCTACGAGCAGTACTTC | CASTMGPGQGAYEQYF
. | . | TRBJ2-7 | TRBV11-1 | TGTGCCAGCAGCTCATCAGACAGGGAGGAGAATAGGGAGCAGTACTTC | CASSSSDREENREQYF
. | . | TRBJ2-7 | TRBV5-4 | TGTGCCAGCAGCCTGAGTGTGGACACCGAGCAGTACTTC | CASSLSVDTEQYF
. | TRBD2 | TRBJ2-1 | TRBV27 | TGTGCCAGCAGTTTATCGGCTAGCGGCGTTTACAATGAGCAGTTCTTC | CASSLSASGVYNEQFF
. | TRBD2 | TRBJ2-7 | TRBV10-3 | TGTGCCATCAGTGAGAGACTAGCGGGGAGCTACGAGCAGTACTTC | CAISERLAGSYEQYF
. | . | TRBJ2-3 | TRBV30 | TGTGCCTGGACCTGGAGTAAAGATACGCAGTATTTT | CAWTWSKDTQYF
few | . | TRBJ1-3 | TRBV6-5 | TGTGCCAGCAGTTACGATCCGTCCTCTGGAAACACCATATATTTT | CASSYDPSSGNTIYF
. | . | TRBJ2-2 | TRBV30 | TGTGCCTGGAGTTGGGGCGCGAGCACCGGGGAGCTGTTTTTT | CAWSWGASTGELFF
. | . | TRBJ2-1 | TRBV2 | TGTGCCAGCAGTGAGGGTAGCTCCTACAATGAGCAGTTCTTC | CASSEGSSYNEQFF
. | TRBD2 | TRBJ2-3 | TRBV7-9 | TGTGCCAGCAGCCCCCAGCGGGAGGGCACAGATACGCAGTATTTT | CASSPQREGTDTQYF
. | . | TRBJ2-7 | TRBV10-1 | TGCGCCAGCAGTGGAGGTCCTCACGAGCAGTACTTC | CASSGGPHEQYF
. | TRBD2 | TRBJ2-2 | TRBV27 | TGTGCCAGCAGCCCGTCCATAGCGGGGGTAGGTGGCGGGGAGCTGTTTTTT | CASSPSIAGVGGGELFF
. | . | TRBJ2-7 | TRBV7-9 | TGTGCCAGCAGCCCAGGACTAAGACTTCCCGAGCAGTACTTC | CASSPGLRLPEQYF